Following are 32 T cell receptor beta chains from one sample sequenced in a study of T cells after yellow fever vaccination. One entry per CDR3 protein results from TCRdb running MiXCR on the 5' RACE reads. The table lists about 170,000 distinct CDR3 sequences, 11% of them singletons. The material sequenced was CD8+ T cells sorted from PBMCs, taken 15 days after the yellow fever booster vaccination. These receptors were taken from a man in his late teens or twenties who received the YFV17D yellow fever vaccine.

This CDR3 is CSVQTEGDGTYEQYF. CDR3 nucleotide sequence: TGCAGCGTCCAGACCGAAGGGGACGGCACCTACGAGCAGTACTTC. This rearrangement joins TRBV29-1 to TRBJ2-7; D assignment may be TRBD1 or TRBD2 (5 bases each). The CDR3 has 15 residues. V lost 6 bases and J 2 bases, leaving 20 bases between the germline ends. The V gene's germline CDR1 is SQVTM and CDR2 ANQGSEA.

This chain links TRBV18 with TRBJ2-7, with D hard to call. This CDR3 spans 13 amino acids. The V end lost 2 bases, the J end lost 4 bases, and 9 bases lay between the germline ends. Per the germline V gene, CDR1 is KGHSH and CDR2 is LQKENI. This CDR3 is CASSPGNSYEQYV. CDR3 coding DNA: TGTGCCAGCTCACCAGGGAATTCATACGAGCAGTACGTC.

There are many counts of this clonotype. The chain is built from TRBV20-1 and TRBJ2-3, with D tentatively TRBD1 (5 bases). The length of the CDR3 is 13 residues. The V end was cut by 5 bases, the J end by 5 bases, with 14 bases between. CDR1 and CDR2 from the germline V gene are DFQATT and SNEGSKA (reference sequence). CDR3 amino acids: CSALKPTGDTQYF. The CDR3, as DNA: TGCAGTGCTCTGAAGCCAACAGGAGATACGCAGTATTTT.

The rearrangement joins TRBV7-3 to TRBJ2-3; TRBD1 matches 7 bases. Germline V CDR1 and CDR2: SGHTA, FQGTGA. The CDR3 sequence is 16 residues long. Trimming removed 5 bases from V and 3 bases from J; junction bases left unmatched: 11. The CDR3 loop is CASSHRQGYQTDTQYF. The CDR3 region has the DNA TGTGCCAGCAGCCATCGACAGGGATATCAAACAGATACGCAGTATTTT.

The CDR3 is CASSDWTGTNEKLFF. In nucleotides, the CDR3 is TGTGCCAGCAGCGACTGGACAGGGACTAATGAAAAACTGTTTTTT. The rearrangement links TRBV7-9 to TRBJ1-4; TRBD1 matches 8 bases. This CDR3 is built from 15 residues. Germline V lookup: CDR1 SEHNR, CDR2 FQNEAQ (reference sequence). Trimming removed 5 bases from V and 2 bases from J; junction bases left unmatched: 4. Supplemented by reference TRBV7-9 and TRBJ1-4, the full variable domain reads DTGVSQNPRHKITKRGQNVTFRCDPISEHNRLYWYRQTLGQGPEFLTYFQNEAQLEKSRLLSDRFSAERPKGSFSTLEIQRTEQGDSAMYLCASSDWTGTNEKLFFGSGTQLSVL.

The chain employs TRBV4-1 and TRBJ1-1; D might be TRBD1 (5 bases). Deletions cut 4 bases from V and 4 bases from J, with 13 bases between. CDR1 is MGHRA, CDR2 YSYEKL, per germline. The length of the CDR3 is 14 residues. The CDR3 nucleotides read TGCGCCAGCAGCCTCGAGTGGGGGGGCACTGAAGCTTTCTTT. Protein product: CASSLEWGGTEAFF.

This clonotype was observed a few times. The rearrangement links TRBV25-1 to TRBJ2-5; no reliable D call. The CDR3 contains 11 residues. V was shortened by 8 bases and J by 3 bases, with 7 bases between the two germline ends. CDR1 MGHDK and CDR2 SYGVNS come from the germline V gene. CDR3 nucleotide sequence: TGTGCCAGCGGGCCGAAAGAGACCCAGTACTTC. It encodes CASGPKETQYF.

The V and J genes are TRBV5-1 and TRBJ2-6, with 9 bases lining up with TRBD1. The CDR3 has 18 residues. Trimming removed 1 base from V and 2 bases from J; junction bases left unmatched: 7. Looked up from germline, CDR1 is SGHRS and CDR2 is YFSETQ. The CDR3 loop is CASSLRGQGSAGANVLTF. The CDR3 DNA sequence: TGCGCCAGCAGCTTGAGGGGACAGGGCAGCGCTGGGGCCAACGTCCTGACTTTC.

J is TRBJ1-3 and V is TRBV4-2, with 7 positions matching TRBD1. The germline V gene encodes CDR1 LGHNA and CDR2 YNFKEQ. This CDR3 comprises 19 residues. The V and J ends lost 0 bases and 0 bases, in that order; junction bases with no gene match: 11. CDR3 region: CASSQDGAGQPHSGNTIYF. Written as DNA, the CDR3 is TGTGCCAGCAGCCAAGATGGAGCGGGACAGCCTCACTCTGGAAACACCATATATTTT.

This clonotype was counted only a few times. CDR3 region: CASSVRRGGADTQYF. In nucleotides, the CDR3 is TGTGCCAGCAGCGTTAGACGAGGGGGCGCGGATACGCAGTATTTT. The V call is TRBV9, the J call TRBJ2-3; 7 bases line up with TRBD1. From germline, CDR1 is SGDLS and CDR2 YYNGEE. The CDR3 length is 15 residues. V was pared by 2 bases and J by 6 bases, with 9 bases of the junction left unmatched.

This clonotype appeared a few times. The genes are TRBV5-1 and TRBJ1-1; the match to TRBD1 covers 9 bases. The V segment lost 0 bases and the J segment 3 bases; nucleotides outside the gene matches: 9. The CDR3 has 17 amino acids. Germline V gene sequence: CDR1 SGHRS, CDR2 YFSETQ. DNA for the CDR3: TGCGCCAGCAGCTTGGGAACAGGGGGCTGGGGTGACACTGAAGCTTTCTTT. Its translation: CASSLGTGGWGDTEAFF.

The V and J genes are TRBV6-2 or TRBV6-3 and TRBJ2-1; 8 bases map to TRBD2. Germline V lookup: CDR1 MNHEY, CDR2 SVGEGT. The V and J ends lost 7 bases and 9 bases, in that order; junction bases with no gene match: 11. CDR3 length: 14 residues. The CDR3 reads CASTRGGWAPEQFF. The CDR3 DNA follows: TGTGCCAGCACCCGGGGGGGCTGGGCTCCTGAGCAGTTCTTC.

V is TRBV12-3 or TRBV12-4 and J is TRBJ2-7; 8 bases line up with TRBD1. The CDR3 contains 16 residues. J was trimmed by 3 bases and V by 1 base; bases with no gene match: 8. The CDR3 sequence is CASSLEFGTGFYEQYF. CDR3 DNA sequence: TGTGCCAGCAGTTTAGAGTTTGGGACAGGCTTCTACGAGCAGTACTTC.

V usage is TRBV6-6 and J usage is TRBJ2-2; 7 positions agree with TRBD1. CDR3 length: 16 amino acids. Trimming removed 0 bases from V and 7 bases from J; junction bases left unmatched: 8. CDR1 MNHNY and CDR2 SVGAGI come from the germline V gene (reference sequence). In DNA form, the CDR3 reads TGTGCCAGCAGTTACTCGGCAGGGGGTACTAGCGGGGAGCTGTTTTTT. This codes for CASSYSAGGTSGELFF.

This clonotype turned up a few times. V and J are TRBV6-2 or TRBV6-3 and TRBJ2-7; TRBD2 matches 7 bases. V shed 7 bases, J shed 4 bases, and the junction held 4 bases outside the gene matches. The germline CDR1 and CDR2 sequences are MNHEY and SVGEGT. This CDR3 is 12 amino acids long. CDR3 sequence (DNA): TGTGCCAGCAACTCGCGGGGGTACGAGCAGTACGTC. It yields the protein CASNSRGYEQYV.

The chain carries TRBV27 and TRBJ2-3; D may correspond to TRBD1 or TRBD2 (5 bases each). Germline lookup yields CDR1 MNHEY and CDR2 SMNVEV (reference sequence). With 9 bases removed from V and 2 bases from J, the gap between germline ends came to 18 bases. The CDR3 has 15 residues. The chain's CDR3 is CASMGVAFFTDTQYF. Here the CDR3 DNA reads TGTGCCAGTATGGGGGTAGCCTTTTTCACAGATACGCAGTATTTT.

This clonotype was seen only a few times. The chain employs TRBV20-1 and TRBJ1-5; 7 bases fit TRBD1. The CDR3 extends over 15 amino acids. Germline CDR1 reads DFQATT; CDR2 reads SNEGSKA (reference sequence). V shed 4 bases, J shed 2 bases, and the junction held 8 bases outside the gene matches. The CDR3, as DNA: TGCAGTGCTATACAGGGGTGGGGGGGCAATCAGCCCCAGCATTTT. Translating it yields CSAIQGWGGNQPQHF.

The V gene is TRBV7-8, the J gene TRBJ2-7; D is unresolved. Germline V gives CDR1 SGHVS, CDR2 FQNEAQ. This CDR3 has 12 residues. Trimming pared 1 base from V and 6 bases from J, leaving 7 bases between. The CDR3 here is CASSLVTGEQYV. The CDR3 region has the DNA TGTGCCAGCAGCTTAGTTACGGGCGAGCAGTACGTC.

This chain links TRBV6-2 or TRBV6-3 with TRBJ1-2; D not resolved. Germline V gene data show CDR1 as MNHEY and CDR2 as SVGEGT. The CDR3 has 14 residues. V was clipped by 6 bases and J by 4 bases, with 15 bases between them. CDR3 bases: TGTGCCAGCAGCTCGGGGAGGGAAGTCTATGGCTACACCTTC. It encodes CASSSGREVYGYTF.

The chain has TRBV6-2 or TRBV6-3 and TRBJ2-2; TRBD2 might be the D (6 bases). V was clipped by 6 bases and J by 1 base, with 21 bases between them. The length of the CDR3 is 18 residues. The germline CDR1 and CDR2 sequences are MNHEY and SVGEGT. CDR3 sequence: CASSGITRDSGNTGELFF. The CDR3, as DNA: TGTGCCAGCAGCGGCATAACGAGGGACTCCGGGAACACCGGGGAGCTGTTTTTT.

This clonotype was seen many times. J is TRBJ1-2 and V is TRBV12-3 or TRBV12-4; 10 nucleotides agree with TRBD1. J gave up 3 bases and V 6 bases, and 4 bases lay outside the gene matches. This CDR3 has 14 residues. The CDR3 region is CASSSGTGDYGYTF. Here the CDR3 DNA reads TGTGCCAGCAGCTCCGGGACAGGGGACTATGGCTACACCTTC.

The J gene is TRBJ2-2, the V gene TRBV27; possibly TRBD1 or TRBD2 for D (6 bases each). Germline CDR1 MNHEY, CDR2 SMNVEV (reference sequence). The CDR3 runs 16 residues. V was shortened by 5 bases and J by 2 bases, with 15 bases between the two germline ends. The CDR3: CASSPRDTGNTGELFF. In nucleotides, the CDR3 is TGTGCCAGCAGTCCGCGGGACACCGGAAACACCGGGGAGCTGTTTTTT.

This clonotype occurred a few times. The genes are TRBV4-1 and TRBJ1-1; 9 nucleotides match TRBD1. This CDR3 comprises 15 residues. Germline values: CDR1 MGHRA, CDR2 YSYEKL. The ends lost 3 bases at V and 5 bases at J; junction bases unmatched: 7. The CDR3 nucleotides read TGCGCCAGCAGCCAGGGGACAGGGTCGGGAACTGAAGCTTTCTTT. Its translation is CASSQGTGSGTEAFF.

This clonotype was detected only a few times. The CDR3 here is CASSETSHTQYF. The CDR3 DNA reads TGTGCCAGCAGCGAGACTAGTCATACGCAGTATTTT. This chain connects TRBV11-1 to TRBJ2-3; D is perhaps TRBD2 (6 bases). The CDR3 length is 12 residues. V was trimmed by 5 bases and J by 7 bases, leaving 10 bases between them. The V gene's germline CDR1 is SGHAT and CDR2 FQDESV (reference sequence).

This clonotype was counted a few times. CDR3 coding DNA: TGTGCCAGCAGTTTCGCCGACAATACTGAAGCTTTCTTT. Translating gives CASSFADNTEAFF. V is TRBV6-2 or TRBV6-3 and J is TRBJ1-1; unclear D gene. Germline CDR1 MNHEY, CDR2 SVGEGT. V was shortened by 4 bases and J by 5 bases, with 11 bases between the two germline ends. The CDR3 contains 13 residues.

This clonotype was observed a few times. The J gene is TRBJ1-1, the V gene TRBV4-1; D is possibly TRBD1 (5 bases). CDR1 is MGHRA and CDR2 is YSYEKL in the germline V gene. The CDR3 totals 14 residues. With 0 bases removed from V and 3 bases from J, the gap between germline ends came to 8 bases. Here the CDR3 DNA reads TGCGCCAGCAGCCAAGAGTTGGGGGACACTGAAGCTTTCTTT. Protein: CASSQELGDTEAFF.

This clonotype was seen more than once but under ten times. The rearrangement joins TRBV20-1 to TRBJ2-1, with D perhaps TRBD2 (6 bases). This CDR3 has 9 amino acids. Looked up from germline, CDR1 is DFQATT and CDR2 is SNEGSKA (reference sequence). Between the trimmed V and J ends, which lost 6 bases and 15 bases, there was a span of 12 bases. The CDR3 coding sequence is TGCAGTGCCGCGGCGGGGCTGTTCTTC. Protein: CSAAAGLFF.

The chain recombines TRBV2 with TRBJ2-3; D possibly corresponds to TRBD2 (5 bases). CDR1 and CDR2 (germline): SNHLY, FYNNEI. V was cut by 8 bases and J by 7 bases, with 13 bases left in between. CDR3 size: 12 residues. The CDR3 bases are TGTGCCAGCGCCCGAGGAGGAAATACGCAGTATTTT. This sequence encodes CASARGGNTQYF.

The V call is TRBV25-1, the J call TRBJ1-6; D call uncertain. The CDR3 contains 13 residues. Germline V CDR1 and CDR2: MGHDK, SYGVNS. The germline V and J ends were trimmed by 3 bases and 10 bases, with 10 bases remaining between them. In nucleotides, the CDR3 is TGTGCCAGCAGTGAGAACACAAGATCACCCCTCCACTTT. It codes for CASSENTRSPLHF.

This clonotype was found many times. This rearrangement joins TRBV9 to TRBJ2-7; D ambiguous. CDR1 is SGDLS and CDR2 is YYNGEE in the germline V gene. The CDR3 length is 13 residues. Between the trimmed V and J ends, which lost 3 bases and 0 bases, there was a span of 7 bases. The CDR3 region is CASSEGSSYEQYF. The CDR3 nucleotides are TGTGCCAGCAGCGAGGGTAGCTCCTACGAGCAGTACTTC.

The rearrangement uses TRBV12-3 or TRBV12-4 and TRBJ1-2; D is possibly TRBD1 (5 bases). The CDR3 runs to 14 residues. The V and J ends lost 4 bases and 0 bases respectively, with 9 bases between them. Here the CDR3 reads CASSSGTPNYGYTF. CDR3 coding DNA: TGTGCCAGCAGTTCCGGGACCCCTAACTATGGCTACACCTTC.

Details on this clonotype: A much larger clone lies a single base off, so this may be a read error. The V gene is TRBV29-1, the J gene TRBJ2-3; D unresolved. CDR3 length equals 12 residues. CDR1 is SQVTM, CDR2 ANQGSEA, per germline. In DNA, the CDR3 is TGCATCGCCGTGGACCAGTCTGCGACGCAGTATTTT. Protein sequence: CIAVDQSATQYF.